This passage covers 27 T cell receptor beta chains from one sample sequenced in a study. Each CDR3 protein gets one entry after TCRdb re-called the 5' RACE reads with MiXCR. The sample includes tens of thousands of distinct CDR3 sequences, around 28% of them seen just once. Sequenced: naive CD4+ T cells sorted from blood. Subset noted: naive CD4+ T cells, CD4+CD45RA+CD25-. The source is a female donor with breast cancer.

This clonotype was observed a single time. At one boundary the junction diverges from the germline segment, which might be a read error. This chain connects TRBV7-8 to TRBJ2-7; 13 positions match TRBD2. The CDR3 contains 16 residues. Germline V CDR1 and CDR2: SGHVS, FQNEAQ. This CDR3 reads CASSRRTSGSEYEQYF. The CDR3 coding sequence is TGTGCCAGCAGCCGACGGACTAGCGGGAGTGAGTACGAACAGTACTTC. The full variable domain, rest sourced from reference TRBV7-8 and TRBJ2-7, is GAGVSQSPRYKVAKRGQDVALRCDPISGHVSLFWYQQALGQGPEFLTYFQNEAQLDKSGLPSDRFFAERPEGSVSTLKIQRTQQEDSAVYLCASSRRTSGSEYEQYFGPGTRLTVT.

CDR3 sequence: CASHDVAGAHNEQFF. CDR3 nucleotide sequence: TGCGCCAGCCACGATGTAGCGGGAGCGCACAATGAGCAGTTCTTC. The genes are TRBV5-1 and TRBJ2-1; 9 nucleotides align to TRBD2. With 7 bases clipped from V and 5 bases from J, the junction kept 10 bases outside the gene matches. There are 15 residues in the CDR3. Germline values: CDR1 SGHRS, CDR2 YFSETQ.

For this clonotype: This may come from a read error, since a much larger clone is one base off. The chain has TRBV7-2 and TRBJ2-5; D is perhaps TRBD1 (5 bases). This CDR3 has 13 residues. Germline V lookup: CDR1 SGHTA, CDR2 FQGNSA. The CDR3 coding sequence is TGTGCCAGCAGCAGGGGTCAGACGGAGACCAAGTACTTC. Encoded protein: CASSRGQTETKYF.

This clonotype appeared a few times. CDR3 amino acids: CSVDRAEKADTQYF. The CDR3, as DNA: TGCAGCGTTGATCGGGCCGAAAAAGCCGATACGCAGTATTTT. The chain couples TRBV29-1 to TRBJ2-3; no definite D call. The CDR3 has 14 amino acids. The germline V and J ends were trimmed by 3 bases and 6 bases, with 16 bases remaining between them. Germline V gives CDR1 SQVTM, CDR2 ANQGSEA.

In its sample, this clonotype was seen a few times. The V and J genes are TRBV6-1 and TRBJ1-2; 8 nucleotides align to TRBD1. CDR3 length: 13 amino acids. Losses at the gene ends were 3 bases for V and 9 bases for J; bases not matched to a gene: 6. Germline CDR1 reads MNHNS; CDR2 reads SASEGT. CDR3 region: CASSDTQGASYTF. Written as DNA, the CDR3 is TGTGCCAGCAGTGATACCCAGGGGGCTAGCTACACCTTC.

This clonotype showed up just a few times. The rearrangement joins TRBV7-2 to TRBJ1-1; possible D gene TRBD1, 6 bases. V was cut by 3 bases and J by 6 bases, with 11 bases left in between. The CDR3 is made up of 13 amino acids. Germline CDR1 and CDR2: SGHTA and FQGNSA. The CDR3 loop is CASSFDRSSEAFF. The CDR3 nucleotides read TGTGCCAGCAGCTTTGACAGGAGCTCTGAAGCTTTCTTT.

This clonotype was found once. The chain combines TRBV12-3 or TRBV12-4 with TRBJ2-1, with TRBD1 identical over 8 bases. This CDR3 comprises 15 residues. With V trimmed by 2 bases and J by 4 bases, 4 bases remained unmatched. The CDR3 reads CASSLTGGKYNEQFF. The CDR3 DNA follows: TGTGCCAGCAGTTTAACAGGGGGAAAGTACAATGAGCAGTTCTTC.

V gene TRBV6-2 or TRBV6-3 combines with J gene TRBJ2-7; no definite D call. Germline CDR1 MNHEY, CDR2 SVGEGT. Trimming shortened V by 6 bases and J by 2 bases, and 14 bases separated the two germline ends. The CDR3 extends over 14 amino acids. The CDR3 DNA sequence: TGTGCCAGCAGCCGAAATGCCATCGCCTACGAGCAGTACTTC. Translated, it gives CASSRNAIAYEQYF.

This chain joins TRBV20-1 and TRBJ2-2; TRBD1 aligns across 9 bases. The CDR3 covers 15 residues. The V gene's germline CDR1 is DFQATT and CDR2 SNEGSKA (reference sequence). J gave up 6 bases and V 2 bases, and 7 bases lay outside the gene matches. The CDR3 DNA is TGCAGTGCTAGAACACGGGACAGGGCGTCCGGGGAGCTGTTTTTT. Residues: CSARTRDRASGELFF.

This clonotype showed up just a few times. The gene calls are TRBV9 and TRBJ2-1; 8 bases match TRBD1. The CDR3 sequence is 14 residues long. Germline V lookup: CDR1 SGDLS, CDR2 YYNGEE. The V segment lost 2 bases and the J segment 7 bases; nucleotides outside the gene matches: 5. The CDR3, as DNA: TGTGCCAGCAGCGTCGGGACAGGTCGGAATGAGCAGTTCTTC. It specifies CASSVGTGRNEQFF.

The rearrangement joins TRBV4-3 to TRBJ1-4, with TRBD1 matching 9 bases. This CDR3 has 16 residues. CDR1 is LGHNA, CDR2 YSLEER, per germline. V trimming: 1 base; J trimming: 5 bases; junction bases outside the gene matches: 5. The CDR3 region is CASSQAAQGANEKLFF. CDR3 DNA sequence: TGCGCCAGCAGCCAAGCCGCACAGGGGGCAAATGAAAAACTGTTTTTT.

The chain carries TRBV7-6 and TRBJ2-3; TRBD2 matches at 8 bases. Germline V gene sequence: CDR1 SGHVS, CDR2 FNYEAQ. The junction had 21 bases not matched to a gene; V was cut back by 5 bases and J by 5 bases. CDR3 length: 19 amino acids. CDR3 region: CASSPYPNPAGEREDTQYF. CDR3 bases: TGTGCCAGCAGCCCGTACCCCAACCCAGCGGGAGAGCGTGAAGATACGCAGTATTTT.

In its sample, this clonotype was seen a few times. This chain uses TRBV27 with TRBJ2-1; the D is unclear. V was cut by 5 bases and J by 9 bases, with 14 bases left in between. The CDR3 is made up of 13 amino acids. Germline CDR1 and CDR2: MNHEY and SMNVEV (reference sequence). The CDR3 loop reads CASSPRVAGEQFF. CDR3 nucleotide sequence: TGTGCCAGCAGTCCTCGGGTAGCTGGTGAGCAGTTCTTC.

There are a few counts of this clonotype. The chain recombines TRBV28 with TRBJ2-3; TRBD2 aligns across 7 bases. The CDR3 spans 14 residues. Trimming took 1 base from V and 6 from J; bases not matched to a gene: 4. Looked up from germline, CDR1 is MDHEN and CDR2 is SYDVKM. The CDR3 nucleotides read TGTGCCAGCAGTTTATCGCGGGAGTTGGATACGCAGTATTTT. Translating gives CASSLSRELDTQYF.

The rearrangement joins TRBV7-3 to TRBJ1-1; a weak D match, TRBD1 (6 bases). The CDR3 is 13 amino acids. CDR1 SGHTA and CDR2 FQGTGA come from the germline V gene. V was pared by 5 bases and J by 3 bases, with 10 bases between. The CDR3 spells CASSKQGYTEAFF. The CDR3 DNA is TGTGCCAGCAGCAAGCAGGGGTACACTGAAGCTTTCTTT. The full variable domain, in which reference TRBV7-3 and TRBJ1-1 provide the parts outside the CDR3, is GAGVSQTPSNKVTEKGKYVELRCDPISGHTALYWYRQSLGQGPEFLIYFQGTGAADDSGLPNDRFFAVRPEGSVSTLKIQRTERGDSAVYLCASSKQGYTEAFFGQGTRLTVV.

This clonotype appeared many times. The rearrangement uses TRBV7-3 and TRBJ2-3; the D gene is possibly TRBD1 (6 bases). V lost 7 bases, J lost 1 base, and 9 bases lay in between. The CDR3 totals 13 residues. CDR1 is SGHTA, CDR2 FQGTGA, per germline. Written as DNA, the CDR3 is TGTGCCAGCAACAAGGGGGGCACAGATACGCAGTATTTT. Translation gives CASNKGGTDTQYF.

CDR3 DNA: TGTGCCAGCACCTGGACAGGGGGCCGTGCTGAAGCTTTCTTT. Its protein product is CASTWTGGRAEAFF. The rearrangement joins TRBV11-2 to TRBJ1-1; 11 nucleotides align to TRBD1. The V and J ends lost 7 bases and 6 bases, in that order; junction bases with no gene match: 7. CDR1 is SGHAT and CDR2 is FQNNGV in the germline V gene. The CDR3 is made up of 14 amino acids.

Only a few counts were recorded for this clonotype. This chain uses TRBV5-5 with TRBJ1-1; D is undetermined. This CDR3 region has 13 residues. CDR1 and CDR2 from the germline V gene are SGHKS and YYEKEE (reference sequence). V was clipped by 5 bases and J by 0 bases, with 8 bases between them. Here the CDR3 DNA reads TGTGCCAGCAGGGAGAACATGAACACTGAAGCTTTCTTT. Its protein product is CASRENMNTEAFF.

This clonotype was observed a single time. One end of the junction fails to match germline, which may point to a read error. The rearrangement links TRBV5-1 to TRBJ2-1; no clear D gene. Germline V lookup: CDR1 SGHRS, CDR2 YFSETQ. This CDR3 has 18 amino acids. The CDR3 loop reads CASSRRVPGVSTYNEKFF. CDR3 DNA: TGCGCCAGCAGCCGACGGGTCCCAGGAGTATCTACCTACAATGAGAAGTTCTTC.

This clonotype was seen only a few times. This sequence joins TRBV7-9 and TRBJ1-2, with D possibly being TRBD1 (6 bases). CDR1 and CDR2 from the germline V gene are SEHNR and FQNEAQ (reference sequence). The CDR3 length is 15 residues. Trimming left V 7 bases short and J 11 bases short, with 26 bases between. The CDR3 is CASTLGTRVDSTYTF. In DNA, the CDR3 is TGTGCCAGCACCCTTGGTACCAGGGTGGACAGTACTTACACCTTC.

A few counts support this clonotype. This chain links TRBV20-1 with TRBJ2-5; the match to TRBD2 covers 15 bases. The CDR3 extends over 14 amino acids. Germline V gene lookup returns CDR1 DFQATT and CDR2 SNEGSKA (reference sequence). The V segment lost 6 bases and the J segment 5 bases; nucleotides outside the gene matches: 4. CDR3 loop: CSADGTSGRETQYF. The CDR3 nucleotides are TGCAGTGCAGACGGGACTAGCGGGAGGGAGACCCAGTACTTC.

The chain joins TRBV6-5 to TRBJ1-3; D gene unclear. Trimming stripped 4 bases from V and 2 bases from J, with 18 bases between. CDR3 length: 17 amino acids. Germline assignment: CDR1 MNHEY and CDR2 SVGAGI. CDR3 bases: TGTGCCAGCAGTTCGACCGCCCCAGGCAGTCCTGGAAACACCATATATTTT. Translating it yields CASSSTAPGSPGNTIYF.

This clonotype was recorded only once. This chain links TRBV20-1 with TRBJ2-7; 8 nucleotides align to TRBD1. V shed 6 bases, J shed 3 bases, and the junction held 7 bases outside the gene matches. The CDR3 loop spans 13 amino acids. From germline, CDR1 is DFQATT and CDR2 SNEGSKA (reference sequence). The chain's CDR3 is CSAAPGQDYEQYF. The CDR3 region has the DNA TGCAGTGCGGCGCCGGGACAGGACTACGAGCAGTACTTC.

This clonotype was seen a handful of times. The V gene is TRBV6-5, the J gene TRBJ2-2; D is unclear. Germline V gene data show CDR1 as MNHEY and CDR2 as SVGAGI. V dropped 7 bases and J dropped 0 bases, with 12 bases sitting between them. This CDR3 has 15 amino acids. The CDR3 protein is CASTPDTANTGELFF. The CDR3 DNA reads as TGTGCCAGCACCCCCGACACCGCGAACACCGGGGAGCTGTTTTTT.

The V call is TRBV12-3 or TRBV12-4, the J call TRBJ2-2, with a possible D match to TRBD2 (5 bases). V lost 6 bases and J lost 7, with 18 bases in between. This CDR3 spans 15 amino acids. This CDR3 is CASSPGGRYGGELFF. The CDR3 nucleotides read TGTGCCAGCAGCCCCGGTGGGAGATACGGCGGGGAGCTGTTTTTT.

This chain links TRBV10-1 with TRBJ2-1; 8 bases match TRBD1. CDR1 and CDR2 (germline): WNHNN, SYGVQD (reference sequence). The CDR3 runs to 11 residues. V lost 8 bases, J lost 14 bases, and 8 bases stayed unmatched. The CDR3 bases are TGCGCCAGCGGGGCCCAGGGGGCGAAGTTCTTC. This translates into CASGAQGAKFF.

This clonotype was counted a few times. The chain links TRBV7-6 to TRBJ2-5; TRBD2 agrees at 15 bases. The length of the CDR3 is 16 residues. Germline V CDR1 and CDR2: SGHVS, FNYEAQ. J gave up 3 bases and V 5 bases, and 4 bases lay outside the gene matches. CDR3: CASSARTSGGEETQYF. CDR3 sequence (DNA): TGTGCCAGCAGCGCCCGGACTAGCGGGGGGGAAGAGACCCAGTACTTC.